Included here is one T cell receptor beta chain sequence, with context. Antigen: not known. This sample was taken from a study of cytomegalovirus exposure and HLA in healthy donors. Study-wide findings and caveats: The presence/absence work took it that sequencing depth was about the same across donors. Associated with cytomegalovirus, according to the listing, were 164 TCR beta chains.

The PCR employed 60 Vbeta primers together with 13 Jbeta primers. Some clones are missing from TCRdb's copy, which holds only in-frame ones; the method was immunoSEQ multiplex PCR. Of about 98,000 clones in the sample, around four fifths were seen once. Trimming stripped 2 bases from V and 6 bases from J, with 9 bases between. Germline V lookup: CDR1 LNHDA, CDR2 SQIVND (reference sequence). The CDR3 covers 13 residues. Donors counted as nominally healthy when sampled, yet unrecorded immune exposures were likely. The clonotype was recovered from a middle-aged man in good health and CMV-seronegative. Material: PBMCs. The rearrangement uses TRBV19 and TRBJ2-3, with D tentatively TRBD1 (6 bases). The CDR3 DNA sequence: TGTGCCAGTAGTATAACAGGGACCGATACGCAGTATTTT. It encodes CASSITGTDTQYF.